This note documents a single T cell receptor beta chain sequence. In its sample, this clonotype was seen many times. Its binding antigen is unknown. No base quality values were provided; no much bigger clone lies one nucleotide off. The sample is drawn from a study of early T cells in non-severe SARS-CoV-2 infection (dated by TCRdb to about 2021). Concerning the study at large: Because TCR sequencing was done on bulk RNA from unsorted whole blood, the alpha and beta chains could not be paired. Overall results and qualifications from the work: VDJdb matching was skewed toward anti-spike CD8 responses and likely underestimated virus-specific expansions, missing private and CD4 specificities.

This was a case-control study nested in a cohort of healthcare workers in London, UK, who had nasopharyngeal swab PCR tests and blood samples taken every week. Between 23 and 31 March 2020, the week of the UK lockdown, healthcare workers were enrolled and then followed up weekly for as long as 16 weeks. Library preparation employed 5' RACE. Sequenced on a NextSeq 500. In the TCR library protocol, unique molecular identifiers were attached to individual cDNA molecules to correct for PCR bias and sequencing error. Both TCR alpha and beta chains were sequenced, and tight co-correlation was observed between alpha and beta sequence abundances in each sample. The paper's data handling went like this. Decombinator V4 was used to annotate TCR sequences for V gene, J gene and CDR3. Expanded TCRs were defined as changing significantly between any two time points under a Poisson model with p below 0.0001. TCR abundances were normalised to the total number of TCRs sequenced in each sample and reported as counts per million. TRAV1-2 paired with TRAJ12, TRAJ20 or TRAJ33 defined MAIT TCRs, while TRAV10 paired with TRAJ18 defined iNKT TCRs. A search of VDJdb, accessed on 1 November 2021, was run for TCRs annotated to CMV, EBV and SARS-CoV-2, with TCRs annotated for multiple antigens excluded. The public sequencing data were trimmed at Q25 with fastp and processed into clonotypes with MiXCR by TCRdb, which kept only in-frame beta chains. Merged by CDR3 protein, the rows form single entries marked with the most common genes and DNA. The V and J calls were not made by the authors but by TCRdb's processing. The sample includes roughly 92,000 distinct CDR3 sequences, with more than 10% observed a single time. Together, the top ten hold about 4.4% of the sample.

Reading the germline V gene (reference sequence) gives CDR1 GTSNPN and CDR2 SVGIG. Unmatched junction bases come to 6, with V trimmed by 4 bases and J by 6 bases. The CDR3 runs 13 amino acids, cysteine and phenylalanine included. Kept here is only the CDR3 DNA, which spans 39 bases and is read in frame from base 1. This clonotype was obtained from an adult who was a healthcare worker with PCR-confirmed SARS-CoV-2 infection or an uninfected control (not recorded which). Sequences were derived from whole blood, sampled at baseline. The V and J segments used are TRBV30 and TRBJ2-3, with 8 middle bases fitting TRBD1. The nucleotide sequence is given as TGTGCCTGGAACAGACAGGGGACCGATACGCAGTATTTT. It translates to CAWNRQGTDTQYF.